These 14 T cell receptor beta chains came from one sample sequenced in a study of shared T cell receptors in the human thymus. The method was immunoSEQ multiplex PCR; TCRdb's version includes in-frame clones alone and lacks a portion of them. The sample includes 720,000 or so clones, 75% to 90% of them seen just once. The data were also submitted as part of a second study, on human thymus T cells.

Sequenced material: thymocytes. The source is a girl under two years old with a congenital heart defect.

The rearrangement joins TRBV25-1 to TRBJ2-1; no clear D gene. The CDR3 extends over 15 amino acids. V was shortened by 4 bases and J by 0 bases, with 10 bases between the two germline ends. Germline V lookup: CDR1 MGHDK, CDR2 SYGVNS. The CDR3 region is CASSVGWSSYNEQFF. The CDR3 DNA is TGTGCCAGCAGTGTTGGCTGGAGCTCCTACAATGAGCAGTTCTTC.

This clone was detected once. The CDR3 nucleotides are TGTGCCAGCAGTTACGGGTTGGGGGAGGTTTCACCCCTCCACTTT. Its translation: CASSYGLGEVSPLHF. V and J are TRBV6-5 and TRBJ1-6; the D gene is possibly TRBD1 (5 bases). CDR1 is MNHEY and CDR2 is SVGAGI in the germline V gene. V gave up 2 bases and J gave up 9 bases, with 14 bases separating them. This CDR3 is built from 15 residues.

The chain uses TRBV5-3 and TRBJ2-5; D might be TRBD2 (6 bases). TRBV5-3 qualifies as an ORF whose function is uncertain. V shed 5 bases and J shed 2 bases, with 10 bases lying between them. CDR3 length: 13 amino acids. The CDR3 here is CARRKTSQETQYF. The CDR3 DNA follows: TGTGCCAGAAGGAAGACTAGTCAAGAGACCCAGTACTTC.

V usage is TRBV14 and J usage is TRBJ1-6; 9 positions agree with TRBD1. Germline V CDR1 and CDR2: SGHDN, FVKESK. With V trimmed by 0 bases and J by 0 bases, 15 bases remained unmatched. The CDR3 is 22 residues long. The CDR3 DNA reads TGTGCCAGCAGCCAAGAGAGTTCCGGACAGGGGTCGCCCAGCTCCTATAATTCACCCCTCCACTTT. It translates to CASSQESSGQGSPSSYNSPLHF.

The chain employs TRBV9 and TRBJ1-2; maybe TRBD1 (6 bases). V was trimmed by 0 bases and J by 3 bases, leaving 21 bases between them. From germline, CDR1 is SGDLS and CDR2 YYNGEE. The CDR3 runs 18 residues. In DNA form, the CDR3 reads TGTGCCAGCAGCGTAGAGGGTGTGACAGGTCCCCCGGACTATGGCTACACCTTC. Translated: CASSVEGVTGPPDYGYTF.

The chain carries TRBV19 and TRBJ1-5, with D perhaps matching TRBD1 (5 bases). Germline V gene lookup returns CDR1 LNHDA and CDR2 SQIVND (reference sequence). Trimming cost V 4 bases and J 4 bases, with 14 bases left between them. The CDR3 runs 15 residues. Here the CDR3 reads CASSRGRVGNQPQHF. For the CDR3, the DNA is TGTGCCAGTAGTAGGGGGAGGGTAGGTAATCAGCCCCAGCATTTT.

The genes are TRBV5-1 and TRBJ2-3, with 10 bases fitting TRBD2. The CDR3 is 18 residues long. Unmatched junction bases numbered 10, after V lost 3 bases and J lost 0 bases. The germline V gene encodes CDR1 SGHRS and CDR2 YFSETQ. The CDR3 coding sequence is TGCGCCAGCAGCTCCCAGCGGGGGGGCGATCTGAGCACAGATACGCAGTATTTT. Translating gives CASSSQRGGDLSTDTQYF.

A few counts support this clone. V gene TRBV14 combines with J gene TRBJ1-1; TRBD1 might be the D (6 bases). The length of the CDR3 is 16 residues. V lost 2 bases, J lost 1 base, and 14 bases lay in between. Germline V gene lookup returns CDR1 SGHDN and CDR2 FVKESK. The CDR3 spells CASSQRPGQKNTEAFF. DNA of the CDR3: TGTGCCAGCAGCCAACGACCGGGACAAAAGAACACTGAAGCTTTCTTT.

This clone was picked up one time. The rearrangement links TRBV4-1 to TRBJ1-2; 8 positions match TRBD1. V lost 6 bases to trimming and J lost 2 bases; unmatched junction nucleotides: 5. Per germline, CDR1 MGHRA and CDR2 YSYEKL. The CDR3 totals 14 residues. CDR3 nucleotide sequence: TGCGCCAGCAGACCTGGACAGGGCAACTATGGCTACACCTTC. It encodes CASRPGQGNYGYTF.

This clone was detected a few times. The chain is built from TRBV14 and TRBJ1-2; 7 bases map to TRBD1. In germline, CDR1 is SGHDN, CDR2 FVKESK. V trimming: 2 bases; J trimming: 8 bases; junction bases outside the gene matches: 5. The CDR3 consists of 13 residues. Here the CDR3 DNA reads TGTGCCAGCAGCCAAAAACAGGGGAGAGGCTACACCTTC. Its protein is CASSQKQGRGYTF.

The genes are TRBV10-2 and TRBJ2-3; D possibly corresponds to TRBD1 (5 bases). Germline CDR1 reads WSHSY; CDR2 reads SAAADI. Trimming took off 5 bases at V and 0 bases at J, with 18 bases between the two ends. The CDR3 has 17 residues. CDR3 nucleotides: TGCGCCAGCAGTAAACAAAGGGGCTCAACTAGCACAGATACGCAGTATTTT. Translation gives CASSKQRGSTSTDTQYF.

This clone was recorded a few times. This chain links TRBV12-5 with TRBJ2-7; 7 bases are a match to TRBD1. Per germline, CDR1 LGHNT and CDR2 FRNRAP. This CDR3 is 15 amino acids long. Losses at the gene ends were 4 bases for V and 2 bases for J; bases not matched to a gene: 8. The CDR3, as DNA: TGTGCTAGTGGTTGTAGAGACAGGGTAGCCTACGAGCAGTACTTC. Protein: CASGCRDRVAYEQYF.

Only one count was recorded for this clone. The chain carries TRBV7-3 and TRBJ2-5; 8 nucleotides agree with TRBD1. Germline CDR1 reads SGHTA; CDR2 reads FQGTGA. CDR3 length equals 18 residues. V shed 3 bases, J shed 2 bases, and the junction held 14 bases outside the gene matches. The CDR3, as DNA: TGTGCCAGCAGCTTCAAGCAAGGCCACCGGGACAGGCAAGAGACCCAGTACTTC. It specifies CASSFKQGHRDRQETQYF.

The chain combines TRBV6-1 with TRBJ1-4; possible D gene TRBD1, 6 bases. Germline loops: CDR1 MNHNS, CDR2 SASEGT. There are 16 residues in the CDR3. V was clipped by 3 bases and J by 4 bases, with 15 bases between them. CDR3 sequence (DNA): TGTGCCAGCAGTGATACCAACAGGGTGGGTAATGAAAAACTGTTTTTT. It translates to CASSDTNRVGNEKLFF.